This TCR beta chain was sequenced during a study of T cell responses to AZD1222 COVID-19 vaccine listed by TCRdb under 2021. Notes on the research overall: AZD1222 recipients with second doses at about 4 weeks or about 12 weeks were pooled, because spike-specific TCR depth and breadth did not differ between schedules. TCR sequencing covered some 240 trial participants: 207 given two doses of AZD1222 and approximately 26 given two doses of MenACWY control vaccine. Trial participants were enrolled by age into subgroups of 18-55, 56-69 and 70-plus years, and roughly 160, 29 and 62 TCR-sequenced participants, respectively, were included in these subgroups. General findings and caveats noted by the study authors: Participants were mostly white British and included more females than males, and it was suggested by the authors that clonal diversity may have been underestimated. After two AZD1222 doses, both the breadth and the depth of spike-specific TCRs were significantly higher than at day 0 and than in MenACWY recipients. The 56-69-year group was small, and its depth increase did not reach significance, likely because of low power. Because no day 14 peak-response samples were available, repertoires were characterized only after the peak T cell response. Vaccine-associated CD4 TCRs spanned the whole spike protein, with dominant responses in regions 160-218 and 743-854. Conclusions about previously exposed vaccinees are limited, since just a handful of AZD1222 recipients were seropositive for SARS-CoV-2 at baseline. Reportedly, close to half of the unique spike-specific TCRs recognized epitopes lying outside the regions that are mutated in the B.1.351 and B.1.1.7 variants.

The CDR3 regions of human TCRbeta chains were analyzed by immunosequencing. From the authors' description of their analysis: TCRs in the repertoires were compared against a reference library of SARS-CoV-2-specific TCRs that had been generated with the MIRA antigen-specificity platform. Breadth was defined as the fraction of unique TCRs that were SARS-CoV-2-associated. Depth was defined as the fraction of total T cells that were SARS-CoV-2-associated. Using the MIRA data, each spike-specific TCR was assigned both to the spike region to which the TCR was reactive and to a CD4 or CD8 class. Log10-transformed breadth and depth values were compared by one-way ANOVA with Sidak's multiple comparisons tests. TCRdb provides this immuneACCESS table in a form limited to in-frame rearrangements. Some clones are lacking; in checked studies, under half of them reflect an unresolved V gene, and why the rest are absent is not known. V and J calls and clone size are copied from that table; D and trimming were computed from the DNA. The sample data list under 130,000 clones, and approximately 88% of these were observed just once. The ten largest clones represent 20% of the sample.

Comment on this clone: Its antigen remains undetermined. Per-base quality was not reported, and no clone a single base away is much larger than it.

Reading the label with the study, this specimen's time point is: baseline before first vaccination. The vaccinee samples were drawn from two UK trials, COV001 and COV002, one of which was a single-blind randomized controlled phase 2/3 trial testing AZD1222 (ChAdOx1 nCoV-19) in healthy adults. For TCRbeta chain sequencing, PBMC samples were collected from trial participants at day 0 and at day 28 after the second dose. The sequenced sample was peripheral blood, obtained on day 0 of AZD1222 vaccination. This TCR derives from an adult in good health.

The CDR3 protein is CASSSWDGQETQYF. The nucleotide sequence is given as TGCGCCAGCAGCTCATGGGACGGACAAGAGACCCAGTACTTC. The V and J genes are TRBV5-1 and TRBJ2-5; the D segment may tentatively be TRBD1 or TRBD2, each giving 5 matched bases. Its CDR3 holds 14 amino acids, cysteine through phenylalanine. Only the CDR3 DNA stays, 42 bases, in frame from base 1. V drops 3 bases and J drops 2 bases, leaving 11 bases in between. From a lookup of the germline V gene, CDR1 and CDR2 are SGHRS and YFSETQ.